This entry features one TCR beta chain sequence. No antigen is known for it. Clinical symptoms, serum thyroxine and TRAb, thyroid ultrasound and orbital computed tomography together formed the diagnostic basis. Amplification targeted TCR beta CDR3 regions from RNA transcripts. RT-PCR in the first round (using the HTBI primer set) targeted the TCR CDR3. TCRdb independently ran MiXCR on the multiplex PCR reads; one entry per CDR3 protein. The table records fewer than 350,000 distinct CDR3 sequences, approximately 18% of them present only once. The sample originates from a study of T cells in Graves' hyperthyroidism and ophthalmopathy. Study results and caveats: In blood, most of the thyroid clonotypes expanded above 0.001 were also present.

This CDR3 contains 13 residues. Trimming took 8 bases from V and 7 from J, leaving 15 bases between them. The germline CDR1 and CDR2 sequences are LNHDA and SQIVND (reference sequence). This clonotype originated in a woman between 40 and 50 years old with Graves' ophthalmopathy. The gene calls are TRBV19 and TRBJ1-5, with D possibly matching TRBD1 (6 bases). The sample comprised blood. Here the CDR3 DNA reads TGTGCCAGTGCGAGGGGGGGGATCCAGCCCCAGCATTTT. Translation gives CASARGGIQPQHF.